Sequencing of this TCR beta chain was carried out in a study of tumor and adjacent non-tumor tissue in lung cancer. Overall study: There were approximately twelve adenocarcinoma, a couple of squamous cell carcinoma and 1 small cell lung cancer cases. Samples averaged about 3.8 million productive TCRbeta reads each.

This clonotype appeared a single time. Its antigen is undetermined. The template was RNA from unsorted bulk tissue. This non-tumor lung sample came from over 3 cm beyond the tumor edge. TCRbeta libraries were built with three rounds of nested PCR, modified from ARM-PCR. TCRdb reprocessed the multiplex PCR reads with MiXCR, giving one entry per CDR3 protein. In the table there are 90,000 to 100,000 distinct CDR3 sequences, about 80% of which are singletons. General study results and limits: Shorter survival was associated with higher TCR diversity in tumors.

The CDR3 is 13 amino acids. V lost 7 bases and J lost 5, with 14 bases in between. Germline CDR1 is SGHAT and CDR2 is FQNNGV. This clonotype was sampled from a man aged 55 to 69 with small cell lung cancer. Material: distant non-tumor lung tissue. The chain couples TRBV11-2 to TRBJ2-5; a possible D gene is TRBD2 (6 bases). This CDR3 reads CASNSGFEETQYF. In DNA, the CDR3 is TGTGCCAGCAACAGCGGGTTCGAGGAGACCCAGTACTTC.